This TCR beta chain was observed in a study of blood T cell repertoires in COVID-19. The assay was immunoSEQ multiplex PCR, and TCRdb's table has in-frame clones only and misses some. The table records roughly 150,000 clones, 84% of them present only once. The ends lost 3 bases at V and 4 bases at J; junction bases unmatched: 4. The germline CDR1 and CDR2 sequences are SGHRS and YFSETQ. There are 14 residues in the CDR3. J is TRBJ2-3 and V is TRBV5-1; the match to TRBD2 covers 8 bases. This sequence originates from a woman in her 50s in a cohort sampled during active or convalescent COVID-19. Specimen: peripheral blood. The CDR3, as DNA: TGCGCCAGCAGCTCCTTAGCGGGGTCAGATACGCAGTATTTT. Protein: CASSSLAGSDTQYF.